This T cell receptor (beta chain) was profiled in a study of blood T cell repertoires in COVID-19. About the study: COVID-19 samples, acute and convalescent, were from the United States, Italy and Spain. From T cells, B-cell-depleted T cells, or PBMCs came the material, which was cDNA or gDNA.

Germline trimming cut 2 bases from V and 2 bases from J; bases unmatched to any gene: 10. The germline V gene encodes CDR1 MNHNS and CDR2 SASEGT. The CDR3 spans 18 residues. Original handling: Estimation of nucleated cell counts was performed using reference gene primer amplification. Data came from immunoSEQ multiplex PCR; TCRdb stores just in-frame clones and leaves some out. The V and J calls and clone size are taken from that table; D and trimming were inferred from the DNA. The sample consists of over 150,000 clones, roughly 88% of them appearing once. Sample: peripheral blood. This receptor was taken from a woman in her sixties with acute or convalescent COVID-19. V usage is TRBV6-1 and J usage is TRBJ2-5, with 11 nucleotides matching TRBD2. CDR3 residues: CASSEFPGASGGQETQYF. The DNA of the CDR3 is TGTGCCAGCAGTGAATTCCCAGGGGCTAGCGGGGGGCAAGAGACCCAGTACTTC.